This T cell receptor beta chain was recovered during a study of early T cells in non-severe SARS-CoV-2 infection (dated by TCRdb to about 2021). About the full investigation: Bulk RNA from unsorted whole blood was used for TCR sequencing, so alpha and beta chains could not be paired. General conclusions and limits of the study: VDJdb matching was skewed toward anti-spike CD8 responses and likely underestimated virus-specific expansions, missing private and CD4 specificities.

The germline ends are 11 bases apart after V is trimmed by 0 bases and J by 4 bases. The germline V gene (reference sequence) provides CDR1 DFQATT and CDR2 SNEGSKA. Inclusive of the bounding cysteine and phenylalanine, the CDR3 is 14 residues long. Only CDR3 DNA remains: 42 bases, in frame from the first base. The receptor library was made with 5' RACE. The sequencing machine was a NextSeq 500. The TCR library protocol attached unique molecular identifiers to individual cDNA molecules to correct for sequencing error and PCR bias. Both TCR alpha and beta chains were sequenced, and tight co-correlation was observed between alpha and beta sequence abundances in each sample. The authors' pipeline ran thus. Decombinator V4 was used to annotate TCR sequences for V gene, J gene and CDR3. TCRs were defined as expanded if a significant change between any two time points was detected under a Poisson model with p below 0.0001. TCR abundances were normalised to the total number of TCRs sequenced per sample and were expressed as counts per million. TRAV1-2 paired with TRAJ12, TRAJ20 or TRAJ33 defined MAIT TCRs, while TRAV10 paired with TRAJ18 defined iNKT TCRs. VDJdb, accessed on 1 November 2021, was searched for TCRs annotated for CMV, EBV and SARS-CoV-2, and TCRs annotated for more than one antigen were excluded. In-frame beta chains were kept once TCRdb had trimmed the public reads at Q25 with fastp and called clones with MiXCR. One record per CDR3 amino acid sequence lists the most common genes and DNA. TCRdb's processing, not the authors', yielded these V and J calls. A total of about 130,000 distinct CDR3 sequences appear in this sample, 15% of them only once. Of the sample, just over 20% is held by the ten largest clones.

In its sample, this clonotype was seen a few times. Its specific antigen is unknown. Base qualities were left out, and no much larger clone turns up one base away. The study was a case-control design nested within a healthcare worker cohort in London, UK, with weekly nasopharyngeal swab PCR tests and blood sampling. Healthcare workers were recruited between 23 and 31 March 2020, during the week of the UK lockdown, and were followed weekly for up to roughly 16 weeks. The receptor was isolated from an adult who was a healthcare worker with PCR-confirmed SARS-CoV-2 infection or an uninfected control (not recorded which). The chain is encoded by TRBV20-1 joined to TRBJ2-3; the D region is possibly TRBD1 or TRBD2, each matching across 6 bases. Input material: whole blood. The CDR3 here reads CSARDTGAADTQYF. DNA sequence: TGCAGTGCTAGAGATACGGGGGCGGCAGATACGCAGTATTTT.